This T cell receptor (beta chain) comes out of a study of blood T cell repertoires in COVID-19. Across the whole study: The study drew acute and convalescent COVID-19 samples from the United States, Italy and Spain. From T cells, B-cell-depleted T cells, or PBMCs came the material, which was cDNA or gDNA.

This table comes from immunoSEQ multiplex PCR, and its TCRdb copy is limited to in-frame clones, with some not included. Of 200,000 to 250,000 clones detected, around 83% appear once; the ten largest clones hold around 8%. Seattle patient enrollment occurred during active infection, with longitudinal follow-up thereafter. CDR3 size: 15 residues. Germline loops: CDR1 SGHRS, CDR2 YFSETQ. V shed 4 bases and J shed 7 bases, with 21 bases lying between them. This clonotype was obtained from a woman aged 80 or over with COVID-19, enrolled during active disease. Sample: peripheral blood. The chain links TRBV5-1 to TRBJ2-7; a possible D gene is TRBD2 (5 bases). The CDR3 nucleotides are TGCGCCAGCAGCGCCCGGACTGGACCGGTGCGAGAGCAGTACTTC. Amino acid sequence: CASSARTGPVREQYF.